This entry lists 3 T cell receptor beta chains sequenced from one sample in a study of blood T cell repertoires in COVID-19. Assay: immunoSEQ multiplex PCR; the TCRdb copy retains only in-frame clones and omits some. The sample contains under 250,000 clones, under 90% of which appear only once. The sample comprised peripheral blood. These receptors were obtained from a woman older than 75 with acute or convalescent COVID-19.

The V gene is TRBV27, the J gene TRBJ2-5; TRBD2 is a possible D gene (5 bases). CDR3 length: 17 residues. The germline gives CDR1 MNHEY, CDR2 SMNVEV (reference sequence). V lost 5 bases to trimming and J lost 5 bases, with 24 bases between them. CDR3 DNA: TGTGCCAGCAGTCCAATCCGCCGAGGGAAGGGATTCGAGACCCAGTACTTC. It specifies CASSPIRRGKGFETQYF.

The chain has TRBV3-1 (or the pseudogene TRBV3-2) and TRBJ1-2, with D possibly matching TRBD1 (5 bases). This CDR3 has 15 residues. Germline values: CDR1 LGHDT, CDR2 YNNKEL (reference sequence). The V end lost 1 base, the J end lost 6 bases, and 15 bases lay between the germline ends. The DNA of the CDR3 is TGTGCCAGCAGCCAAGGGGTTCGGGGAGGGGATGGCTACACCTTC. Protein sequence: CASSQGVRGGDGYTF.

The chain couples TRBV6-5 to TRBJ2-1; 9 bases line up with TRBD1. The ends lost 7 bases at V and 3 bases at J; junction bases unmatched: 4. Germline V gene data show CDR1 as MNHEY and CDR2 as SVGAGI. The CDR3 sequence is 14 residues long. The CDR3 bases are TGTGCCAGCAAGGGGACAGGGAACTACAATGAGCAGTTCTTC. Protein product: CASKGTGNYNEQFF.